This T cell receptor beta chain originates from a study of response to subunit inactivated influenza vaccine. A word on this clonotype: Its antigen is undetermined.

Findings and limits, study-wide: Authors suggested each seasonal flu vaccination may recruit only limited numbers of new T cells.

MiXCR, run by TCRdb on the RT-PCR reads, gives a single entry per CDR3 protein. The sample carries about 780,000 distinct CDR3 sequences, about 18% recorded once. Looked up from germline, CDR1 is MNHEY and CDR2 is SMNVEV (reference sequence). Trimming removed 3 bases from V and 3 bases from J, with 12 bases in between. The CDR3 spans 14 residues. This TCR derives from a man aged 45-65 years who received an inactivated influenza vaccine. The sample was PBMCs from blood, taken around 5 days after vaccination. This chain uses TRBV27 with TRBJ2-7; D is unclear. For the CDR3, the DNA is TGTGCCAGCAGTTTCCACGGGTCCCGCTACGAGCAGTACTTC. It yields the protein CASSFHGSRYEQYF.